A selection of T cell receptor beta chains follows, all from one sample in a study of blood T cells in healthy people across ages. TCRdb fed the 5' RACE reads into MiXCR, producing one record per CDR3 protein. The sample consists of around 780,000 distinct CDR3 sequences, 56% of them appearing once. Sample: blood. These receptors originate from a middle-aged man in good health. Both conserved end residues are trimmed from each CDR3. Fields, in order: V gene, J gene, CDR3 protein.

TRBV12-3/TRBV12-4	TRBJ1-5	ASSLDRGGNQPQH
TRBV25-1	TRBJ2-3	ASSESSGLGADTQY
TRBV9	TRBJ1-2	ASNDRVWGYT
TRBV3-1	TRBJ2-6	ASSQVLRPGANVLT
TRBV20-1	TRBJ1-5	SAGRGVGNQPQH
TRBV28	TRBJ1-6	ASSSHGTDNSPLH
TRBV15	.	ATGRETGGGENIQY
TRBV20-1	TRBJ1-4	SALGGSEKLF
TRBV6-2/TRBV6-3	TRBJ2-5	ASRKPHGRETQY
TRBV27	TRBJ1-5	ASRESGQPQH
TRBV7-7	TRBJ2-6	ASSPGLGGANVLT
TRBV11-2	TRBJ1-6	ASSLGKSSPLH
TRBV20-1	TRBJ2-1	SASSGAVQF
TRBV28	TRBJ2-1	ASSLLQGYNEQF
TRBV20-1	TRBJ2-3	SAREKGRTSGATDTQY
TRBV6-5	TRBJ2-7	ASSWQGVSYEQY
TRBV28	TRBJ2-3	ASSLGGRGKDTQY
TRBV6-2/TRBV6-3	TRBJ2-1	ASSYKARRSDEQF
TRBV20-1	.	SAWWRELGETQY
TRBV7-2	TRBJ2-7	AVGAYEQY
TRBV28	TRBJ2-7	ASSLVGPLGEQY
TRBV28	TRBJ2-3	ASSIPGHSTDTQY
TRBV4-1	.	ASSQAKSGGPYEQY
TRBV12-3/TRBV12-4	TRBJ2-1	ASKFTPGQGARNEQF
TRBV20-1	TRBJ2-4	SAIRGSNIQY
TRBV27	TRBJ2-5	ASSLVSGYQETQY
TRBV20-1	TRBJ2-7	SAPRQSYEQY
TRBV7-2	.	ASSFRGGRSNEQY
TRBV4-3	TRBJ2-1	ASSHTGEAYNEQF
TRBV28	TRBJ2-7	ASSPPGSGVYNEQY
TRBV6-5	TRBJ2-5	ASSYSPGQETQY
TRBV20-1	TRBJ2-1	SAALGGGSYNEQF
TRBV20-1	TRBJ2-7	SVPFAGAMAEQY
TRBV25-1	TRBJ2-1	ASSESRAGVFPSNEQF
TRBV6-6	TRBJ2-3	ASSRVGNADTQY
TRBV6-2/TRBV6-3	TRBJ1-5	ASSPFDRSYSNQPQH
TRBV2	TRBJ2-7	ASLGTLYYEQY
TRBV24-1	TRBJ2-4	ATSETTNQGIQY